This T cell receptor beta chain was recorded in a study of human T cells and chemical hapten exposure. Study-wide background: A patient group, mainly female, showed alopecia areata, totalis or universalis.

Germline CDR1 MDHEN, CDR2 SYDVKM. This CDR3 region has 15 residues. V lost 7 bases to trimming and J lost 13 bases, with 23 bases between them. This clonotype was observed at least ten times. The time point: patch test 1, 2 weeks after DPC sensitization. Regarding treatment: therapeutic diphenylcyclopropenone sensitization with weekly scalp DPC. The authors' total RNA extraction used unfractionated whole blood. TCRdb called the RACE reads again in MiXCR, with one record for every CDR3 protein. The repertoire holds under 200,000 distinct CDR3 sequences, about 14% seen once, with about 1.7% in the top ten.

The material sequenced was whole blood, taken in connection with sensitization to the hapten diphenylcyclopropenone (DPC). The source is a woman aged 25 to 39 with alopecia areata. Some clones in this sample may be carry-over from other donors' samples. The gene calls are TRBV28 and TRBJ1-6; D might be TRBD1 (5 bases). CDR3 loop: CASKRDVQGLRPLHF. The CDR3 nucleotides read TGTGCCAGCAAACGGGACGTCCAGGGTCTAAGGCCCCTCCACTTT.